The 10 T cell receptor beta chains presented below share a single source sample, sequenced in a study of CD8+CD57+ T cells in acquired aplastic anemia. Template material for TCR beta VDJ and CDR3 profiling consisted of genomic DNA. MiXCR, applied by TCRdb to the reads, yields one record per CDR3 protein. The data show under 200,000 distinct CDR3 sequences, with roughly 48% seen just once and 0.8% to 1.1% held by the top ten. The sample was sorted CD4+, CD8+, or CD8+CD57+ T cells (not recorded which) from PBMCs. Source of these receptors: a human donor in good health.

This clonotype was detected ten times or more. The V call is TRBV12-3 or TRBV12-4, the J call TRBJ1-1, with unresolved D. Trimming removed 3 bases at V and 2 bases at J, with 7 bases between. There are 13 residues in the CDR3. CDR3 sequence: CASSLGFNTEAFF. CDR3 bases: TGTGCCAGCAGTTTGGGATTTAACACTGAAGCTTTCTTT.

V is TRBV5-1 and J is TRBJ2-5; D uncertain. Germline CDR1 reads SGHRS; CDR2 reads YFSETQ. The CDR3 contains 14 residues. Trimming removed 4 bases at V and 5 bases at J, with 15 bases between. The CDR3 region has the DNA TGCGCCAGCAGCCCGGCCGTACCCTGGGAGACCCAGTACTTC. This codes for CASSPAVPWETQYF.

This rearrangement joins TRBV20-1 to TRBJ1-2; possible D gene TRBD1, 6 bases. V lost 4 bases and J 8 bases, leaving 20 bases between the germline ends. The CDR3 has 14 amino acids. CDR1 is DFQATT and CDR2 is SNEGSKA in the germline V gene (reference sequence). CDR3: CSANSGQNEMGYTF. The CDR3 bases are TGCAGTGCTAATAGTGGACAGAACGAGATGGGCTACACCTTC.

This clonotype has at least ten counts. The rearrangement uses TRBV20-1 and TRBJ2-1, with 8 bases fitting TRBD2. Germline CDR1 reads DFQATT; CDR2 reads SNEGSKA (reference sequence). This CDR3 comprises 15 residues. Trimming took 5 bases from V and 9 from J; bases not matched to a gene: 15. The CDR3, as DNA: TGCAGTGCTCAAAGGACCGGGACTAGTCGTCTTGAGCAGTTCTTC. Encoded protein: CSAQRTGTSRLEQFF.

This clonotype was detected only once. The J gene is TRBJ1-1, the V gene TRBV18, with D possibly matching TRBD1 (6 bases). Trimming stripped 2 bases from V and 1 base from J, with 11 bases between. Germline CDR1 KGHSH, CDR2 LQKENI. This CDR3 region has 15 residues. This CDR3 is CASSPSGGANTEAFF. The CDR3 DNA is TGTGCCAGCTCACCATCGGGGGGGGCGAACACTGAAGCTTTCTTT.

This clonotype showed up many times. V usage is TRBV9 and J usage is TRBJ2-7, with 9 bases lining up with TRBD1. This CDR3 has 14 residues. J gave up 2 bases and V 2 bases, and 2 bases lay outside the gene matches. Germline CDR1 is SGDLS and CDR2 is YYNGEE. The CDR3, as DNA: TGTGCCAGCAGCGTCGACAGGGGGGCCTACGAGCAGTACTTC. Translated: CASSVDRGAYEQYF.

The chain couples TRBV29-1 to TRBJ2-7; weak D call: TRBD1 (5 bases). Deletions cut 7 bases from V and 0 bases from J, with 13 bases between. Germline V gene lookup returns CDR1 SQVTM and CDR2 ANQGSEA. The CDR3 covers 13 residues. The chain's CDR3 is CSAKQASSYEQYF. The CDR3 DNA is TGCAGCGCCAAACAGGCGAGCTCCTACGAGCAGTACTTC.

A word on this clonotype: Sequence at one end of the junction differs from germline and may be a read error. The V call is TRBV5-4, the J call TRBJ2-1; TRBD2 matches at 7 bases. The CDR3 is 14 amino acids. The germline V gene has CDR1 SGHNT and CDR2 YYREEE (reference sequence). The CDR3 DNA follows: TGTGCCGGCAGCTTGGGAGGGGCCTACAATGAGCATTTCTTC. This gives the protein CAGSLGGAYNEHFF.

This clonotype has a count of ten or more. The chain links TRBV6-1 to TRBJ1-6; D ambiguous. CDR1 MNHNS and CDR2 SASEGT come from the germline V gene. The length of the CDR3 is 13 residues. V shed 0 bases and J shed 8 bases, with 5 bases lying between them. CDR3 loop: CASSEASYSPLHF. CDR3 nucleotides: TGTGCCAGCAGTGAAGCGTCTTATTCACCCCTCCACTTT.

There are many counts of this clonotype. This chain links TRBV6-6 with TRBJ1-1; the D gene is possibly TRBD1 (6 bases). Trimming removed 4 bases from V and 1 base from J, with 10 bases in between. The CDR3 extends over 14 amino acids. Germline V gene data show CDR1 as MNHNY and CDR2 as SVGAGI (reference sequence). CDR3 loop: CASSLQGQNTEAFF. CDR3 DNA: TGTGCCAGCAGTTTACAGGGCCAGAACACTGAAGCTTTCTTT.